The 19 T cell receptor beta chains listed next were all sequenced from one sample in a study of blood T cell repertoires in COVID-19. Libraries were prepared by immunoSEQ multiplex PCR; TCRdb keeps only in-frame clonotypes and omits some of them. This table has 380,000 or so clones, over 75% appearing once. The sequenced sample consisted of PBMCs or T cells enriched from blood (not recorded which). These receptors were collected from a man aged 30 to 45 who had recovered from COVID-19.

This chain connects TRBV5-4 to TRBJ2-1, with D maybe TRBD2 (6 bases). Trimming removed 7 bases from V and 0 bases from J, with 17 bases in between. Germline V gives CDR1 SGHNT, CDR2 YYREEE (reference sequence). The CDR3 contains 16 residues. The CDR3 bases are TGTGCCAGCCAGGCGGGAACCCCAAGCTCCTACAATGAGCAGTTCTTC. This encodes CASQAGTPSSYNEQFF.

The chain is built from TRBV5-6 and TRBJ2-7, with 7 positions matching TRBD1. Trimming removed 1 base from V and 3 bases from J; junction bases left unmatched: 4. CDR1 and CDR2 (germline): SGHDT, YYEEEE. This CDR3 comprises 14 residues. The CDR3 spells CASSLRGQSYEQYF. The CDR3 DNA is TGTGCCAGCAGCTTGAGGGGACAGAGCTACGAGCAGTACTTC.

The chain links TRBV2 to TRBJ1-1; the match to TRBD1 covers 7 bases. This CDR3 contains 17 residues. V was pared by 4 bases and J by 8 bases, with 19 bases of the junction left unmatched. CDR1 is SNHLY and CDR2 is FYNNEI in the germline V gene. The CDR3 sequence is CASSAQKPGQRLPEAFF. The CDR3 DNA follows: TGTGCCAGCAGTGCCCAAAAACCGGGACAGCGACTACCAGAAGCTTTCTTT.

The V gene is TRBV9, the J gene TRBJ1-1, with D possibly being TRBD1 (6 bases). V was trimmed by 3 bases and J by 0 bases, leaving 12 bases between them. This CDR3 is 15 amino acids long. Germline V gene data show CDR1 as SGDLS and CDR2 as YYNGEE. CDR3 loop: CASSGSAGVNTEAFF. The CDR3 nucleotides read TGTGCCAGCAGCGGCTCGGCAGGGGTGAACACTGAAGCTTTCTTT.

This chain connects TRBV9 to TRBJ2-2, with 8 bases that match TRBD1. This CDR3 comprises 17 residues. Per germline, CDR1 SGDLS and CDR2 YYNGEE. The V and J ends lost 2 bases and 6 bases, in that order; junction bases with no gene match: 12. CDR3 sequence reads: CASSVEGKTGASGELFF. The CDR3 coding sequence is TGTGCCAGCAGCGTCGAGGGCAAGACAGGGGCTTCCGGGGAGCTGTTTTTT.

J is TRBJ1-5 and V is TRBV6-2 or TRBV6-3; unclear D gene. Looked up from germline, CDR1 is MNHEY and CDR2 is SVGEGT. Between the trimmed V and J ends, which lost 2 bases and 6 bases, there was a span of 11 bases. This CDR3 spans 14 amino acids. The CDR3 sequence: CASSYMTLGQPQHF. The CDR3 DNA reads as TGTGCCAGCAGTTACATGACTTTAGGTCAGCCCCAGCATTTT.

The chain carries TRBV10-3 and TRBJ1-1, with 7 bases lining up with TRBD1. The ends lost 4 bases at V and 7 bases at J; junction bases unmatched: 3. Germline CDR1 ENHRY, CDR2 SYGVKD. The CDR3 is made up of 12 amino acids. The CDR3 region is CAISVGGFEAFF. CDR3 nucleotides: TGTGCCATCAGTGTAGGGGGCTTTGAAGCTTTCTTT.

This clone was detected once. This chain links TRBV9 with TRBJ1-1, with D perhaps matching TRBD1 (6 bases). From germline, CDR1 is SGDLS and CDR2 YYNGEE. The length of the CDR3 is 14 residues. The V end lost 4 bases, the J end lost 5 bases, and 15 bases lay between the germline ends. The CDR3 nucleotides read TGTGCCAGCAGCCCCAGGGGTCTGCGTACTGAAGCTTTCTTT. Its protein product is CASSPRGLRTEAFF.

As to this clone: The identical CDR3 is also encoded by other nucleotide sequences in the sample. The chain has TRBV5-1 and TRBJ1-1; D remains unclear. Germline V CDR1 and CDR2: SGHRS, YFSETQ. Trimming pared 0 bases from V and 1 base from J, leaving 7 bases between. CDR3 length: 14 amino acids. CDR3 protein: CASSLAPGNTEAFF. The CDR3 DNA reads as TGCGCCAGCAGCTTGGCTCCGGGGAACACTGAAGCTTTCTTT. The full variable domain, its missing parts supplied by reference TRBV5-1 and TRBJ1-1, is KAGVTQTPRYLIKTRGQQVTLSCSPISGHRSVSWYQQTPGQGLQFLFEYFSETQRNKGNFPGRFSGRQFSNSRSEMNVSTLELGDSALYLCASSLAPGNTEAFFGQGTRLTVV.

This chain uses TRBV28 with TRBJ1-2; D is unresolved. Looked up from germline, CDR1 is MDHEN and CDR2 is SYDVKM. V was cut by 2 bases and J by 8 bases, with 12 bases left in between. The CDR3 has 13 residues. The CDR3 nucleotides are TGTGCCAGCAGTTTACATCCGGGTCAGGGCTACACCTTC. It specifies CASSLHPGQGYTF.

V gene TRBV5-1 combines with J gene TRBJ1-1, with D maybe TRBD1 (6 bases). This CDR3 is 16 amino acids long. V lost 0 bases and J 1 base, leaving 13 bases between the germline ends. Germline-derived CDR1 and CDR2 are SGHRS and YFSETQ. The CDR3 DNA reads as TGCGCCAGCAGCTTGGTGGCAGGGGCATGGAACACTGAAGCTTTCTTT. Amino acids: CASSLVAGAWNTEAFF.

The chain combines TRBV7-9 with TRBJ2-7; 7 bases align to TRBD2. Trimming removed 1 base from V and 7 bases from J; junction bases left unmatched: 7. This CDR3 region has 14 residues. Per the germline V gene, CDR1 is SEHNR and CDR2 is FQNEAQ (reference sequence). CDR3 sequence (DNA): TGTGCCAGCAGCTTAGAGGGAGGGGCGTGGGAGCAGTACTTC. Translation: CASSLEGGAWEQYF.

V gene TRBV6-5 combines with J gene TRBJ2-7, with 10 positions matching TRBD1. This CDR3 is built from 15 residues. V lost 5 bases to trimming and J lost 5 bases; unmatched junction nucleotides: 9. CDR1 is MNHEY and CDR2 is SVGAGI in the germline V gene. CDR3: CASSPGTGVTDEQYF. The CDR3 DNA sequence: TGTGCCAGCAGTCCCGGGACAGGGGTGACGGACGAGCAGTACTTC.

This rearrangement joins TRBV10-3 to TRBJ2-7; TRBD1 matches at 7 bases. This CDR3 spans 15 amino acids. The germline CDR1 and CDR2 sequences are ENHRY and SYGVKD. Trimming removed 3 bases from V and 3 bases from J; junction bases left unmatched: 8. CDR3 in DNA: TGTGCCATCAGTGACCGAGGGGGCGACGGCTACGAGCAGTACTTC. Encoded protein: CAISDRGGDGYEQYF.

This rearrangement joins TRBV6-2 or TRBV6-3 to TRBJ2-1; 7 bases align to TRBD2. With 5 bases clipped from V and 4 bases from J, the junction kept 8 bases outside the gene matches. The CDR3 is 15 residues long. Germline loops: CDR1 MNHEY, CDR2 SVGEGT. CDR3 sequence (DNA): TGTGCCAGCAGTCCCGGGGAGGGGCGTTACAATGAGCAGTTCTTC. It is translated as CASSPGEGRYNEQFF.

The chain combines TRBV11-2 with TRBJ2-3, with 10 bases matching TRBD2. The CDR3 is 17 residues long. Germline V gene data show CDR1 as SGHAT and CDR2 as FQNNGV. Losses at the gene ends were 5 bases for V and 0 bases for J; bases not matched to a gene: 8. The CDR3 region has the DNA TGTGCCAGCAGCCCTCAGGGACTAGCGATAAGCACAGATACGCAGTATTTT. Residues: CASSPQGLAISTDTQYF.

This clone appeared a single time. The chain links TRBV18 to TRBJ2-7; TRBD1 matches 12 bases. Germline values: CDR1 KGHSH, CDR2 LQKENI. This CDR3 contains 15 residues. V was clipped by 6 bases and J by 6 bases; unmatched bases: 9. The CDR3 here is CASSRGTGGLSEQYF. The DNA for the CDR3 is TGTGCCAGCTCTCGAGGGACAGGGGGCCTCTCCGAGCAGTACTTC.

J is TRBJ2-1 and V is TRBV6-5; TRBD1 agrees at 9 bases. Germline assignment: CDR1 MNHEY and CDR2 SVGAGI. V lost 2 bases and J lost 5; bases outside the gene matches: 4. The CDR3 has 15 residues. CDR3 DNA sequence: TGTGCCAGCAGTTACACCTGGACAGGGGACAATGAGCAGTTCTTC. Protein product: CASSYTWTGDNEQFF.

A note on this clone: A read error may be the cause here, since a much bigger clone is one base away. The V and J genes are TRBV11-2 and TRBJ2-7; D gene ambiguous. The CDR3 loop spans 12 amino acids. V gave up 1 base and J gave up 3 bases, with 4 bases separating them. From germline, CDR1 is SGHAT and CDR2 FQNNGV. The CDR3, as DNA: TGTGCCAGCAGCTTAGCGGGCTACGAGCAGTACTTC. Translation: CASSLAGYEQYF.